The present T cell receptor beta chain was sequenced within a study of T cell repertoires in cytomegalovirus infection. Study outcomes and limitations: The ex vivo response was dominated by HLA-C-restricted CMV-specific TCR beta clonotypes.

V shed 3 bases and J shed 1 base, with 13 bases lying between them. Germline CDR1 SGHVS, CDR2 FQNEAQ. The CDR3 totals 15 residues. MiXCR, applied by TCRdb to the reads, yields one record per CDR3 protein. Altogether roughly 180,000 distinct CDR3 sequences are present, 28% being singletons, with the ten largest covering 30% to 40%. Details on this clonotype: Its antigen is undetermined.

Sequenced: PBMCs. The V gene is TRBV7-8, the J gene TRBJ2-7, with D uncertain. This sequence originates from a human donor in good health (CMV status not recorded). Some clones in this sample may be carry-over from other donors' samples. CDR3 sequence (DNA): TGTGCCAGCAGCTTCCGCCCGTCCGCGTCCTACGAGCAGTACTTC. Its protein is CASSFRPSASYEQYF.